By share of the sample, the clone carrying this T cell receptor (beta chain) is medium-sized. Its matching antigen is unknown. The sample belongs to a study of T cells in localized non-small cell lung cancer. Study-level results: Greater T cell density in blood accompanied longer overall survival. There was higher T cell clonality in uninvolved adjacent lung than in tumor, and it was highest there. In adjacent lung appeared a median about 58 of the top 100 tumor clones.

Per germline, CDR1 SGHVS and CDR2 FQNEAQ. The ends were cut back, 5 bases at V and 1 base at J, with 9 bases in the middle. The CDR3 is 13 amino acids. TCRdb keeps only in-frame clones here, not all; method: immunoSEQ multiplex PCR. This sample carries a few thousand clones, 25% to 30% of them seen once, and the ten largest clones take over 12%. The TCR comes from a woman between 35 and 70 years old with stage III lung adenocarcinoma. This rearrangement joins TRBV7-8 to TRBJ2-7; TRBD1 might be the D (5 bases). The source material was lung tumor tissue, sampled before any cancer treatment. DNA of the CDR3: TGTGCCAGCAGCGTACAGGCTTCCTACGAGCAGTACTTC. It yields the protein CASSVQASYEQYF.